These T cell receptor beta chains were read from a single sample in a study of beta chain features in type 1 diabetes. The table came from immunoSEQ multiplex PCR; TCRdb's copy has only in-frame clones and leaves some out. The sample holds about 280,000 clones; 15% are singletons and the top ten take approximately 0.015%. The sequenced sample was naive CD4+ T cells from blood. These receptors all stem from a man aged 18 to 30 with type 1 diabetes. CDR3s include the opening cysteine and the closing phenylalanine or tryptophan. The order of the fields is CDR3 length, J gene, V gene, CDR3 protein.

len: 14; j_gene: TRBJ1-5; v_gene: TRBV6-1; CDR3aa: CASSEADSVQPQHF
len: 15; j_gene: TRBJ1-2; v_gene: TRBV4-1; CDR3aa: CASSPGQGRGYGYTF
len: 13; j_gene: TRBJ1-5; v_gene: TRBV27; CDR3aa: CASSGQGFQPQHF
len: 15; j_gene: TRBJ2-3; v_gene: TRBV7-2; CDR3aa: CASSLGLAGTDTQYF
len: 13; j_gene: TRBJ1-1; v_gene: TRBV29-1; CDR3aa: CSVHNGQGTEAFF
len: 14; j_gene: TRBJ2-7; v_gene: TRBV4-2; CDR3aa: CASSQGGLAVEQYF
len: 13; j_gene: TRBJ2-2; v_gene: TRBV9; CDR3aa: CASSASGTGWLFF
len: 17; j_gene: TRBJ1-1; v_gene: TRBV4-3; CDR3aa: CASSQDFSGTQNTEAFF
len: 14; j_gene: TRBJ2-1; v_gene: TRBV27; CDR3aa: CASSTGTSYNEQFF
len: 13; j_gene: TRBJ2-3; v_gene: TRBV29-1; CDR3aa: CSSREVSRDTQYF
len: 13; j_gene: TRBJ2-7; v_gene: TRBV4-3; CDR3aa: CASSRRQGSEQYF
len: 14; j_gene: TRBJ2-5; v_gene: TRBV5-1; CDR3aa: CASSLQGEKETQYF
len: 16; j_gene: TRBJ2-5; v_gene: TRBV13; CDR3aa: CASSESGGWGQATQYF
len: 13; j_gene: TRBJ1-4; v_gene: TRBV29-1; CDR3aa: CSVAVTLNEKLFF
len: 13; j_gene: TRBJ1-2; v_gene: TRBV7-2; CDR3aa: CASSLGQRYGYTF
len: 15; j_gene: TRBJ2-1; v_gene: TRBV6-1; CDR3aa: CASKPLAEVNNEQFF
len: 12; j_gene: TRBJ2-1; v_gene: TRBV10-3; CDR3aa: CAIKAEINEQFF
len: 15; j_gene: TRBJ2-1; v_gene: TRBV5-1; CDR3aa: CASSPTSGSYNEQFF
len: 15; j_gene: TRBJ2-2; v_gene: TRBV28; CDR3aa: CASTKGEFWAGELFF
len: 16; j_gene: TRBJ2-6; v_gene: TRBV27; CDR3aa: CASSENRLSGANVLTF
len: 14; j_gene: TRBJ2-5; v_gene: TRBV27; CDR3aa: CASSITGGQETQYF